The entry that follows covers one T cell receptor (beta chain) sequence. Antigen specificity is unknown. V was trimmed by 3 bases and J by 10 bases, leaving 13 bases between them. CDR1 and CDR2 from the germline V gene are DFQATT and SNEGSKA (reference sequence). This CDR3 region has 13 residues. This specimen comes from a study of T cells in Graves' hyperthyroidism and ophthalmopathy. Study-wide background: Blood was drawn when the patient was first diagnosed and still untreated. Study-level results: Also found in blood were most expanded thyroid clonotypes above 0.001.

Using RNA transcripts as the source, TCR beta CDR3 regions were amplified. During a first-round RT-PCR of the TCR CDR3, the HTBI primer set was used. One entry per CDR3 protein results from TCRdb running MiXCR on the multiplex PCR reads. The top ten hold less than 10% of the sample, which has around 350,000 distinct CDR3 sequences, under 15% seen once. Orbital computed tomography, thyroid ultrasound, serum thyroxine and TRAb, and clinical symptoms together informed the diagnoses. PBMCs were derived from roughly 9.6 ml fresh peripheral blood. The chain joins TRBV20-1 to TRBJ1-6; D is ambiguous. The sequencing sample was made of blood. This clonotype was sampled from a woman aged 18-30 years with Graves' hyperthyroidism. The CDR3 DNA follows: TGCAGTGCTAGGGTCACCGCGGGATCACCCCTCCACTTT. As protein: CSARVTAGSPLHF.